This note documents a single T cell receptor beta chain sequence. What it recognizes is unknown. The data were obtained in a study of shared clonotypes between healthy human individuals. About the study: The donors, two women and a few men, were aged 18 to 49.

Healthy and HIV-negative, the adult donors had no recent acute infections or vaccinations. The CDR3 has 15 amino acids. Trimming took 6 bases from V and 3 from J, leaving 18 bases between them. Per the germline V gene, CDR1 is SGHVS and CDR2 is FQNEAQ. Study-level findings and limits: Sequencing depth was predicted to influence how clonotypes are shared among donors.

Libraries were prepared by immunoSEQ multiplex PCR; TCRdb keeps only in-frame clonotypes and omits some of them. This sample carries 2.3 million or so clones, approximately 93% of them seen once, and the ten largest clones take 0.35% to 0.45%. The sequencing input was naive CD4+ T cells from PBMCs. Subset indicated: CD45RA+ positively selected. The chain is built from TRBV7-8 and TRBJ2-7; tentatively, D is TRBD2 (6 bases). The TCR was taken from a man aged 18 to 29 in good health. Some clones in this sample may be carry-over from other donors' samples. CDR3 amino acids: CASRRAGTGNYEQYF. CDR3 DNA: TGTGCCAGCAGGCGCGCCGGGACTGGGAACTACGAGCAGTACTTC.